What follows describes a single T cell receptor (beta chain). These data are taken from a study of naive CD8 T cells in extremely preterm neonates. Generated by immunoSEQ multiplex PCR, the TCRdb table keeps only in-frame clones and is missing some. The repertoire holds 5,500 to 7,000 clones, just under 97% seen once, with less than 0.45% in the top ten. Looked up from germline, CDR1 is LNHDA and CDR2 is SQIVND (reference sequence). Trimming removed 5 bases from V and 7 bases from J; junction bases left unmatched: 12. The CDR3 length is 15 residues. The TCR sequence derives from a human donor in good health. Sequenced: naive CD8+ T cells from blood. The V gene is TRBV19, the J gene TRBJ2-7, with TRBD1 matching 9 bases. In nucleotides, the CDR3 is TGTGCCAGTAGTGCCCAACAGGGGGCGCTTTGGGAGCAGTACTTC. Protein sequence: CASSAQQGALWEQYF.